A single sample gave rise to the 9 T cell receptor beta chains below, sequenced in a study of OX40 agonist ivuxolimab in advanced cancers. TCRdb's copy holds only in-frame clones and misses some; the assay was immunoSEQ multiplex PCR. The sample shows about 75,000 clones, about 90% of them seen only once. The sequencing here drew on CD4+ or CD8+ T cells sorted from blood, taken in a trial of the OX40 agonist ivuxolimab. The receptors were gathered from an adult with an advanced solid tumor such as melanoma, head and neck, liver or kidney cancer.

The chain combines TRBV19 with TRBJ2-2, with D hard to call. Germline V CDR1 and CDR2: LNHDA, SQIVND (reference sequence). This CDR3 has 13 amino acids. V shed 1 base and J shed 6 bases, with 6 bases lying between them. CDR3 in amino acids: CASSIGFPGELFF. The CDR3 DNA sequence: TGTGCCAGTAGTATAGGGTTTCCCGGGGAGCTGTTTTTT. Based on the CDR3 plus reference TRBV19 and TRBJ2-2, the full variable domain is DGGITQSPKYLFRKEGQNVTLSCEQNLNHDAMYWYRQDPGQGLRLIYYSQIVNDFQKGDIAEGYSVSREKKESFPLTVTSAQKNPTAFYLCASSIGFPGELFFGEGSRLTVL.

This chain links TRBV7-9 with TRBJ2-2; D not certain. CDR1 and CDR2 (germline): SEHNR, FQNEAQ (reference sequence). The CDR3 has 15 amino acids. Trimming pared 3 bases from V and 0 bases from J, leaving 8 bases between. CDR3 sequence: CASSFLDANTGELFF. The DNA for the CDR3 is TGTGCCAGCAGCTTTCTGGACGCGAACACCGGGGAGCTGTTTTTT.

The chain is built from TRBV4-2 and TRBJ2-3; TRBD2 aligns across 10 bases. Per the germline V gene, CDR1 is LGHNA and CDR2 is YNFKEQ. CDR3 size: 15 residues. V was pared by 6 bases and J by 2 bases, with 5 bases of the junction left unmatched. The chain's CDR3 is CASRGLAAYTDTQYF. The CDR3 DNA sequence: TGTGCCAGCAGAGGACTAGCGGCATACACAGATACGCAGTATTTT.

The CDR3 region has the DNA TGTGCCAGAAAGGGGGTCGGGATCCCTCCCCTCCAAGAGACCCAGTACTTC. Translating it yields CARKGVGIPPLQETQYF. The rearrangement uses TRBV19 and TRBJ2-5; D perhaps matches TRBD1 (6 bases). The CDR3 has 17 residues. CDR1 and CDR2 (germline): LNHDA, SQIVND (reference sequence). Trimming took off 9 bases at V and 1 base at J, with 24 bases between the two ends.

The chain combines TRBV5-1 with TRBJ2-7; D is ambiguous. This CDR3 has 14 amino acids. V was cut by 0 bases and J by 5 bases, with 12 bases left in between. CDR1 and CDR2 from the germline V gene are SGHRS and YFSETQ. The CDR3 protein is CASSLEGRAHEQYF. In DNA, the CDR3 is TGCGCCAGCAGCTTGGAGGGAAGAGCCCACGAGCAGTACTTC.

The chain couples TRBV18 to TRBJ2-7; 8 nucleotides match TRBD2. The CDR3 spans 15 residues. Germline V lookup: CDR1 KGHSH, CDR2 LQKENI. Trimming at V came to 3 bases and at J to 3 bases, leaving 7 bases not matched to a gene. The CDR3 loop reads CASSPQRETYYEQYF. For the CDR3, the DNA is TGTGCCAGCTCACCCCAGCGGGAGACTTACTACGAGCAGTACTTC.

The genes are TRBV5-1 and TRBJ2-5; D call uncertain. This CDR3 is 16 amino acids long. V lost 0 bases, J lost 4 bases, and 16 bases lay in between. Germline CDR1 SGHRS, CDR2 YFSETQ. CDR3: CASSLAAVGSGETQYF. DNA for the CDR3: TGCGCCAGCAGCTTGGCGGCGGTCGGGTCGGGAGAGACCCAGTACTTC.

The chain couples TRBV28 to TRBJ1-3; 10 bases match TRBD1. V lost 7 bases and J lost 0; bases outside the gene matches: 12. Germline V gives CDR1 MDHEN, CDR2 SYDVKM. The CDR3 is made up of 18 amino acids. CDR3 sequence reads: CASTTLPGQGTSGNTIYF. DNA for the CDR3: TGTGCCAGCACCACCTTACCGGGACAGGGGACCTCTGGAAACACCATATATTTT.

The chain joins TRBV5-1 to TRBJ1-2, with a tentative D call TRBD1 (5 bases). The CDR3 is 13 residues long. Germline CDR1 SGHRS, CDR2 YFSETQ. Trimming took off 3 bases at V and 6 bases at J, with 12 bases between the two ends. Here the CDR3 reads CASSSGQGNGYTF. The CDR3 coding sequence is TGCGCCAGCAGCTCGGGGCAGGGCAATGGCTACACCTTC. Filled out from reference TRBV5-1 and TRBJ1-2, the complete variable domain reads KAGVTQTPRYLIKTRGQQVTLSCSPISGHRSVSWYQQTPGQGLQFLFEYFSETQRNKGNFPGRFSGRQFSNSRSEMNVSTLELGDSALYLCASSSGQGNGYTFGSGTRLTVV.